This T cell receptor (beta chain) was retrieved from a study of blood T cell repertoires in COVID-19. As for the study in general: Acute and convalescent COVID-19 samples came from the United States, Italy and Spain. T cells, B-cell-depleted T cells, or PBMCs supplied cDNA or gDNA.

Per the study methods: Estimates of nucleated cell counts were drawn from the amplification of reference gene primers. Using immunoSEQ multiplex PCR, the repertoire was profiled, and TCRdb retains in-frame clones only, with some absent. From that table come the V and J calls and clone size; the DNA was used to work out D and trimming. Altogether under 200,000 clones are present, about 80% being singletons, with the ten largest covering approximately 2.6%. Material for sequencing was peripheral blood. This clonotype was obtained from a human donor with acute or convalescent COVID-19. The donor label of this sample is uncertain.

The chain's CDR3 is CASSFQGMSVGNTIYF. CDR3 coding DNA: TGTGCCAGCAGTTTTCAGGGGATGTCGGTCGGAAACACCATATATTTT. The V gene is TRBV28, the J gene TRBJ1-3, with D possibly TRBD1 on 6 matching bases. CDR1 MDHEN and CDR2 SYDVKM come from the germline V gene. Trimming removed 3 bases from V and 4 bases from J, with 16 bases in between. The CDR3 covers 16 residues. The whole variable domain, remainder taken from reference TRBV28 and TRBJ1-3, is DVKVTQSSRYLVKRTGEKVFLECVQDMDHENMFWYRQDPGLGLRLIYFSYDVKMKEKGDIPEGYSVSREKKERFSLILESASTNQTSMYLCASSFQGMSVGNTIYFGEGSWLTVV.